A single sample gave rise to the 20 T cell receptor beta chains below, sequenced in a study of blood T cell repertoires in COVID-19. Sequenced by immunoSEQ multiplex PCR; TCRdb stores in-frame clones only, minus some. This sample has about 300,000 clones, with approximately 90% found just once. Material for sequencing was peripheral blood. Receptor source: a woman in her twenties or thirties who had recovered from COVID-19.

J is TRBJ1-2 and V is TRBV3-1 (or the pseudogene TRBV3-2); D is unclear. Germline V gene sequence: CDR1 LGHDT, CDR2 YNNKEL (reference sequence). Trimming took off 4 bases at V and 3 bases at J, with 12 bases between the two ends. The CDR3 sequence is 14 residues long. CDR3 sequence (DNA): TGTGCCAGCAGCCTAAACGGGGAGGACTATGGCTACACCTTC. This translates into CASSLNGEDYGYTF.

This chain links TRBV6-5 with TRBJ2-1; the D gene is possibly TRBD1 (6 bases). Germline V CDR1 and CDR2: MNHEY, SVGAGI. The V and J ends lost 5 bases and 7 bases respectively, with 15 bases between them. The CDR3 runs 14 residues. The CDR3, as DNA: TGTGCCAGCAGTATGGGGGCTACAGGTAATGAGCAGTTCTTC. Protein product: CASSMGATGNEQFF.

The V call is TRBV18, the J call TRBJ2-7, with D maybe TRBD1 (6 bases). The CDR3 totals 11 residues. Germline values: CDR1 KGHSH, CDR2 LQKENI. Deletions cut 6 bases from V and 6 bases from J, with 9 bases between. CDR3 residues: CASSPGAEQYF. The CDR3 bases are TGTGCCAGCTCGCCAGGGGCCGAGCAGTACTTC.

This chain's CDR3 is CASSSQTERYNSPLHF. The CDR3, as DNA: TGTGCCAGCAGTTCCCAGACAGAGCGCTATAATTCACCCCTCCACTTT. This chain connects TRBV28 to TRBJ1-6, with D maybe TRBD1 (5 bases). Germline V lookup: CDR1 MDHEN, CDR2 SYDVKM. V shed 4 bases and J shed 3 bases, with 13 bases lying between them. The CDR3 has 16 residues.

This chain connects TRBV27 to TRBJ2-6; D possibly corresponds to TRBD2 (5 bases). Trimming stripped 7 bases from V and 4 bases from J, with 14 bases between. The CDR3 is 15 residues long. Germline-derived CDR1 and CDR2 are MNHEY and SMNVEV (reference sequence). The DNA for the CDR3 is TGTGCCAGCACCCCTCGAGGGCGCGGGGCCAACGTCCTGACTTTC. Its translation: CASTPRGRGANVLTF.

The chain couples TRBV27 to TRBJ1-4, with D possibly TRBD1 on 6 matching bases. V was clipped by 6 bases and J by 3 bases, with 14 bases between them. The CDR3 contains 15 residues. The V gene's germline CDR1 is MNHEY and CDR2 SMNVEV (reference sequence). The CDR3 loop is CASRLTGGPNEKLFF. In DNA form, the CDR3 reads TGTGCCAGCAGGTTGACAGGAGGACCTAATGAAAAACTGTTTTTT. The variable domain in full, completed from reference TRBV27 and TRBJ1-4, reads EAQVTQNPRYLITVTGKKLTVTCSQNMNHEYMSWYRQDPGLGLRQIYYSMNVEVTDKGDVPEGYKVSRKEKRNFPLILESPSPNQTSLYFCASRLTGGPNEKLFFGSGTQLSVL.

J is TRBJ2-2 and V is TRBV4-3, with D possibly being TRBD1 (5 bases). The CDR3 sequence is 17 residues long. Per germline, CDR1 LGHNA and CDR2 YSLEER. Trimming removed 0 bases from V and 6 bases from J, with 17 bases in between. CDR3: CASSQDLGERRAGELFF. CDR3 bases: TGCGCCAGCAGCCAAGACCTAGGGGAAAGAAGGGCCGGGGAGCTGTTTTTT.

With respect to this clone: Other DNA sequences within the sample encode an identical CDR3. This chain connects TRBV9 to TRBJ1-2; 9 bases align to TRBD1. Germline-derived CDR1 and CDR2 are SGDLS and YYNGEE. The CDR3 runs 13 residues. J was trimmed by 8 bases and V by 0 bases; bases with no gene match: 2. CDR3 protein: CASSVGTGEGYTF. In nucleotides, the CDR3 is TGTGCCAGCAGCGTAGGGACAGGGGAAGGCTACACCTTC. The entire variable domain, with the rest obtained from reference TRBV9 and TRBJ1-2, is as follows: DSGVTQTPKHLITATGQRVTLRCSPRSGDLSVYWYQQSLDQGLQFLIQYYNGEERAKGNILERFSAQQFPDLHSELNLSSLELGDSALYFCASSVGTGEGYTFGSGTRLTVV.

In regard to this clone: Other nucleotide sequences from this sample produce the same CDR3. This chain connects TRBV7-2 to TRBJ1-1; 8 bases agree with TRBD1. The CDR3 totals 13 residues. V was clipped by 3 bases and J by 4 bases; unmatched bases: 1. Germline assignment: CDR1 SGHTA and CDR2 FQGNSA. CDR3 sequence reads: CASSFTGGTEAFF. In nucleotides, the CDR3 is TGTGCCAGCAGCTTCACAGGGGGCACTGAAGCTTTCTTT.

The chain has TRBV30 and TRBJ2-1, with 8 nucleotides matching TRBD2. The CDR3 runs to 14 residues. The V gene end was trimmed by 0 bases and the J gene end by 7 bases; junction bases not matched to a gene: 5. Germline V CDR1 and CDR2: GTSNPN, SVGIG (reference sequence). The CDR3 reads CAWSVGGALNEQFF. For the CDR3, the DNA is TGTGCCTGGAGTGTCGGGGGGGCCTTGAATGAGCAGTTCTTC.

The chain joins TRBV4-2 to TRBJ2-7; unclear D gene. The CDR3 totals 13 residues. With 1 base removed from V and 1 base from J, the gap between germline ends came to 5 bases. Germline CDR1 is LGHNA and CDR2 is YNFKEQ. CDR3 protein: CASSQGLSYEQYF. Here the CDR3 DNA reads TGTGCCAGCAGCCAAGGACTTTCCTACGAGCAGTACTTC.

The chain carries TRBV2 and TRBJ2-5, with TRBD1 matching over 7 bases. Trimming removed 6 bases from V and 1 base from J; junction bases left unmatched: 8. This CDR3 is built from 15 residues. CDR1 is SNHLY and CDR2 is FYNNEI in the germline V gene. In DNA form, the CDR3 reads TGTGCCAGCAGCCTTGTACAGGGGACCCAAGAGACCCAGTACTTC. This encodes CASSLVQGTQETQYF. The full variable domain, with the rest looked up from reference TRBV2 and TRBJ2-5, is EPEVTQTPSHQVTQMGQEVILRCVPISNHLYFYWYRQILGQKVEFLVSFYNNEISEKSEIFDDQFSVERPDGSNFTLKIRSTKLEDSAMYFCASSLVQGTQETQYFGPGTRLLVL.

This rearrangement joins TRBV13 to TRBJ1-2; 7 positions match TRBD1. The CDR3 spans 13 residues. Germline V lookup: CDR1 PRHDT, CDR2 FYEKMQ (reference sequence). The V and J ends lost 3 bases and 4 bases, in that order; junction bases with no gene match: 2. The CDR3 region is CASSLTGTYGYTF. In nucleotides, the CDR3 is TGTGCCAGCAGCTTGACAGGGACCTATGGCTACACCTTC.

This clone was seen a few times. The chain links TRBV2 to TRBJ1-2; 7 bases fit TRBD1. This CDR3 is built from 13 residues. The germline gives CDR1 SNHLY, CDR2 FYNNEI. V shed 6 bases, J shed 3 bases, and the junction held 4 bases outside the gene matches. Here the CDR3 DNA reads TGTGCCAGCAGCATCAGGGGGGACTATGGCTACACCTTC. Residues: CASSIRGDYGYTF.

This clone was observed once. The CDR3 bases are TGTGCCTGGAAGACTAGCGGGGCATACGAGCAGTACTTC. Residues: CAWKTSGAYEQYF. The V and J genes are TRBV30 and TRBJ2-7; TRBD2 matches 11 bases. V trimming: 4 bases; J trimming: 4 bases; junction bases outside the gene matches: 3. This CDR3 comprises 13 residues. Germline V gene data show CDR1 as GTSNPN and CDR2 as SVGIG (reference sequence).

The chain has TRBV5-1 and TRBJ2-3; TRBD1 might be the D (5 bases). Germline loops: CDR1 SGHRS, CDR2 YFSETQ. V was trimmed by 0 bases and J by 1 base, leaving 12 bases between them. The CDR3 has 16 residues. This CDR3 is CASSLGIGAGTDTQYF. CDR3 in DNA: TGCGCCAGCAGCTTGGGGATTGGGGCAGGCACAGATACGCAGTATTTT.

J is TRBJ1-2 and V is TRBV12-5, with D maybe TRBD1 (5 bases). Per germline, CDR1 LGHNT and CDR2 FRNRAP. V lost 4 bases to trimming and J lost 4 bases, with 10 bases between them. The CDR3 spans 13 residues. CDR3 coding DNA: TGTGCTAGTGGTTCGGACACAACCTATGGCTACACCTTC. Translating gives CASGSDTTYGYTF.

The chain has TRBV5-4 and TRBJ1-1; 7 nucleotides line up with TRBD1. CDR3 length: 14 residues. The ends lost 4 bases at V and 3 bases at J; junction bases unmatched: 6. Germline loops: CDR1 SGHNT, CDR2 YYREEE (reference sequence). The CDR3 is CASSATGYDTEAFF. In nucleotides, the CDR3 is TGTGCCAGCAGCGCGACAGGGTATGACACTGAAGCTTTCTTT.

The V call is TRBV5-1, the J call TRBJ1-6; TRBD1 matches at 7 bases. Germline loops: CDR1 SGHRS, CDR2 YFSETQ. The CDR3 contains 15 residues. The V and J ends lost 0 bases and 4 bases, in that order; junction bases with no gene match: 1. The CDR3 nucleotides are TGCGCCAGCAGCTTGGGACAGGGTTATAATTCACCCCTCCACTTT. This codes for CASSLGQGYNSPLHF.

CDR3 nucleotide sequence: TGTGCCAGCAGTCACCGGGACATTGGGGTCTCCTACGAGCAGTACTTC. This encodes CASSHRDIGVSYEQYF. This chain links TRBV6-6 with TRBJ2-7; D possibly corresponds to TRBD1 (6 bases). Germline CDR1 is MNHNY and CDR2 is SVGAGI (reference sequence). This CDR3 is 16 amino acids long. Trimming cost V 5 bases and J 0 bases, with 17 bases left between them.